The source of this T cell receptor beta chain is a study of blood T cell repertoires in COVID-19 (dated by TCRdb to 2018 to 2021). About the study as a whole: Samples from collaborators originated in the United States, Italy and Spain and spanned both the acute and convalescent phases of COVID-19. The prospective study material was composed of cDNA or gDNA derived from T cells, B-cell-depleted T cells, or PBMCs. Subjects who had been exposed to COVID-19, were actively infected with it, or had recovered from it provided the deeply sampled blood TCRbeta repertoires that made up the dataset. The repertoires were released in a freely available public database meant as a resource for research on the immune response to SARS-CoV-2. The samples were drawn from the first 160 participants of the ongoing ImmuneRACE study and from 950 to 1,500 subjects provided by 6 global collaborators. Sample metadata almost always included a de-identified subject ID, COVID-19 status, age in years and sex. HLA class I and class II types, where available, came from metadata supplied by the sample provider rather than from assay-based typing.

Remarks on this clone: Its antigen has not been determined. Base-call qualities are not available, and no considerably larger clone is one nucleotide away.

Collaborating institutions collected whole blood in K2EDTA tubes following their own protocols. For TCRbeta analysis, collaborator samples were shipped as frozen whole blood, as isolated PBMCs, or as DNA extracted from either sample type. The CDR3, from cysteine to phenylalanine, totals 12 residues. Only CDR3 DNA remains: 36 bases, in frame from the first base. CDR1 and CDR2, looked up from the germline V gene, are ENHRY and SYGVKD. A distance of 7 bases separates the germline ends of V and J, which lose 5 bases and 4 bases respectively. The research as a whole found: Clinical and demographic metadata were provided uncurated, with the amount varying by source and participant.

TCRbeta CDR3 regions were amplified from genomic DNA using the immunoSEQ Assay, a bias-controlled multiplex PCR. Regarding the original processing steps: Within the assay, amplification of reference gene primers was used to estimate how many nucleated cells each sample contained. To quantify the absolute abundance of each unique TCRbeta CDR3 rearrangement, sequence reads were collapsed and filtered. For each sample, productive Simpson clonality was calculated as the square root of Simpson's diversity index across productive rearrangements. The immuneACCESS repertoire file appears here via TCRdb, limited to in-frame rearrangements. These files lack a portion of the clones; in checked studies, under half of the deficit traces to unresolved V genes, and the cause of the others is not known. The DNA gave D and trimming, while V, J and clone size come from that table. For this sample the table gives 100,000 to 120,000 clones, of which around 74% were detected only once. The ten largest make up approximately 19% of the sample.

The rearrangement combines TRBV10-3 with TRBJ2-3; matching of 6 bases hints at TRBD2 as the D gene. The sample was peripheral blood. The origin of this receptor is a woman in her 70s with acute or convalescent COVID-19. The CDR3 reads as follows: CAISTGADTQYF. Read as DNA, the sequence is TGTGCCATCAGTACGGGGGCAGATACGCAGTATTTT.